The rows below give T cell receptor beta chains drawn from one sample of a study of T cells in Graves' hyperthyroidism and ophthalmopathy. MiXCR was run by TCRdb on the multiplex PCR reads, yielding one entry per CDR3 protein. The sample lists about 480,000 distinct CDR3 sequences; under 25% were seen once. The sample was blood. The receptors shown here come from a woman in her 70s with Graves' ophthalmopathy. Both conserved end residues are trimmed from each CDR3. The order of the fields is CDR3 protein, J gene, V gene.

CDR3aa: ASSEPGTSNYGYT
j_gene: TRBJ1-2
v_gene: TRBV6-1

CDR3aa: ASSSISYEQC
j_gene: TRBJ2-7
v_gene: TRBV7-2

CDR3aa: ASSATSGGTIMSTDTQY
j_gene: TRBJ2-3
v_gene: TRBV9

CDR3aa: ASGLRREDTQY
j_gene: TRBJ2-3
v_gene: TRBV4-1

CDR3aa: ASSFFGRSGANVLT
j_gene: TRBJ2-6
v_gene: TRBV12-3/TRBV12-4

CDR3aa: ASSTGQHTGELF
j_gene: TRBJ2-2
v_gene: TRBV5-8

CDR3aa: ASSYLGDGANVLT
j_gene: TRBJ2-6
v_gene: TRBV6-5

CDR3aa: ASSLGRMNEQY
j_gene: TRBJ2-7
v_gene: TRBV7-2

CDR3aa: ASSETANEKLF
j_gene: TRBJ1-4
v_gene: TRBV9

CDR3aa: ASSISTENTEAF
j_gene: TRBJ1-1
v_gene: TRBV19

CDR3aa: ASKGQGTREQF
j_gene: TRBJ2-1
v_gene: TRBV6-1

CDR3aa: AAKDPNTEAF
j_gene: TRBJ1-1
v_gene: TRBV6-2/TRBV6-3

CDR3aa: ASSPDRGVGNTIY
j_gene: TRBJ1-3
v_gene: TRBV3-1

CDR3aa: AWSANYRAF
j_gene: TRBJ1-1
v_gene: TRBV30

CDR3aa: ASSIAGNYGYT
j_gene: TRBJ1-2
v_gene: TRBV28

CDR3aa: ASSIAGGGQY
j_gene: TRBJ2-7
v_gene: TRBV7-2

CDR3aa: ASRMSRGGEAF
j_gene: TRBJ1-1
v_gene: TRBV25-1

CDR3aa: ASSEAEGEWETQY
j_gene: TRBJ2-5
v_gene: TRBV6-1

CDR3aa: ASSYAREHTEAF
j_gene: TRBJ1-1
v_gene: TRBV6-9

CDR3aa: AWRGLAVTGELF
j_gene: TRBJ2-2
v_gene: TRBV30

CDR3aa: ASRSRPARAYEQY
j_gene: TRBJ2-7
v_gene: TRBV6-2/TRBV6-3

CDR3aa: ATSTQGEQY
j_gene: TRBJ2-7
v_gene: TRBV28

CDR3aa: AISESGSSGGQPQH
j_gene: TRBJ1-5
v_gene: TRBV10-3

CDR3aa: ATSDLNGAGGFFEQF
j_gene: TRBJ2-1
v_gene: TRBV24-1

CDR3aa: SASQSSGGTGELF
j_gene: TRBJ2-2
v_gene: TRBV20-1